This T cell receptor (beta chain) was obtained from a study of blood T cell repertoires in COVID-19. Overall study context: In each case, the material was cDNA or gDNA derived from T cells, B-cell-depleted T cells, or PBMCs.

Trimming took 2 bases from V and 6 from J; bases not matched to a gene: 0. Looked up from germline, CDR1 is SGHTA and CDR2 is FQGTGA. This CDR3 comprises 14 residues. The protocol was immunoSEQ multiplex PCR, while the TCRdb copy is restricted to in-frame clones and leaves out a portion. This table holds over 150,000 clones, 60% to 80% found once. The sequencing input was peripheral blood. This clonotype originated in a woman in her 70s with acute or convalescent COVID-19. V gene TRBV7-3 combines with J gene TRBJ2-1, with TRBD2 identical over 11 bases. The CDR3 spells CASSLGTSGNEQFF. The CDR3 DNA is TGTGCCAGCAGCTTAGGGACTAGCGGCAATGAGCAGTTCTTC.